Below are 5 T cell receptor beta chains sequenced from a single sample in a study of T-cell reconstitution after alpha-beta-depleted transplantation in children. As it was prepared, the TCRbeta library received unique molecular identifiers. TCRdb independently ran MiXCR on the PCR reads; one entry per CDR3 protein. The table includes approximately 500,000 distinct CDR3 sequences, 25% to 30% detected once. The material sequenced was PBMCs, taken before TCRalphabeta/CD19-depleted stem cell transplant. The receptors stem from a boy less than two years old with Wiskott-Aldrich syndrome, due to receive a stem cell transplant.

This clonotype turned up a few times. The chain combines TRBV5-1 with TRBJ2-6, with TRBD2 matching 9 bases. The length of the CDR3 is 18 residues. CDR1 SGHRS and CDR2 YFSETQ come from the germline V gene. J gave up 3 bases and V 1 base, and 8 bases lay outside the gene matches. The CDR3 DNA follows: TGCGCCAGCAGCTTGTCTGGTAGCGGGAGAGGTGGGGCCAACGTCCTGACTTTC. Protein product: CASSLSGSGRGGANVLTF.

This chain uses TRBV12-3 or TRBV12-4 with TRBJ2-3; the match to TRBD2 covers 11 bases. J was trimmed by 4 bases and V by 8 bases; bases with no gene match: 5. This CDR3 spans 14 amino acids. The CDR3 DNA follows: TGTGCCAGCCGCCTAGCGGGAGGAGCAGATACGCAGTATTTT. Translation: CASRLAGGADTQYF.

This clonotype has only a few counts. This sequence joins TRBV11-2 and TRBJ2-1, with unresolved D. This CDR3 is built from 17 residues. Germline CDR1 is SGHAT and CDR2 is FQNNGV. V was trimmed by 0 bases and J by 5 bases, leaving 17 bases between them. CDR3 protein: CASSLDIRRLKDNEQFF. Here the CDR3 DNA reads TGTGCCAGCAGCTTAGATATACGGCGGCTAAAGGACAATGAGCAGTTCTTC.

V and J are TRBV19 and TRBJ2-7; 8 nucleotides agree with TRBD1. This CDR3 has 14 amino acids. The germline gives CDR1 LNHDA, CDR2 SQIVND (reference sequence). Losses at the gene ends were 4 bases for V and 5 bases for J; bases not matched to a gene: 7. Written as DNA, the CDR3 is TGTGCCAGTAGTAGAGGCCCGGGACAGGACGAGCAGTACTTC. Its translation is CASSRGPGQDEQYF.

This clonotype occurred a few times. The CDR3 loop is CAISDRGGGDTQYF. CDR3 in DNA: TGTGCCATCAGTGACCGAGGGGGTGGAGATACGCAGTATTTT. The V gene is TRBV10-3, the J gene TRBJ2-3; weak D call: TRBD1 (6 bases). This CDR3 region has 14 residues. V lost 3 bases and J 5 bases, leaving 12 bases between the germline ends. The germline gives CDR1 ENHRY, CDR2 SYGVKD.